The 11 T cell receptor beta chains below all came from one sample that was sequenced in a study of spatial heterogeneity in lung cancer. Using its own MiXCR run on the 5' RACE reads, TCRdb lists one record per CDR3 protein. In the table there are over 45,000 distinct CDR3 sequences, approximately 10% of which are singletons. Time point denoted: blood at routine non-recurrence follow-up after resection. Sequenced here: PBMCs, sampled at follow-up. Every receptor here comes from a male donor with early-stage non-small cell lung cancer.

DNA of the CDR3: TGTGCCAGCAGCCAAGATTTGGTCCGAGGCAATGAGCAGTTCTTC. Protein product: CASSQDLVRGNEQFF. The chain employs TRBV3-1 and TRBJ2-1; no clear D. This CDR3 has 15 residues. Trimming stripped 0 bases from V and 6 bases from J, with 12 bases between. Germline lookup yields CDR1 LGHDT and CDR2 YNNKEL (reference sequence).

This clonotype was seen repeatedly, ten times or more. The chain employs TRBV27 and TRBJ1-3; no definite D call. V was shortened by 6 bases and J by 0 bases, with 9 bases between the two germline ends. The CDR3 is 14 amino acids. Looked up from germline, CDR1 is MNHEY and CDR2 is SMNVEV (reference sequence). The DNA of the CDR3 is TGTGCCAGCAGGGATAAGAGCTCTGGAAACACCATATATTTT. Translated, it gives CASRDKSSGNTIYF.

The chain combines TRBV6-1 with TRBJ2-3, with D possibly being TRBD1 (6 bases). CDR1 is MNHNS, CDR2 SASEGT, per germline. The CDR3 consists of 15 residues. The V gene lost 4 bases and the J gene lost 1 base, with 12 bases spanning the gap. DNA of the CDR3: TGTGCCAGCAGTGGGGCGGCAGGGGGCACAGATACGCAGTATTTT. Its protein is CASSGAAGGTDTQYF.

V is TRBV9 and J is TRBJ2-2; the D gene could be TRBD1 or TRBD2 (5 bases each). Germline CDR1 SGDLS, CDR2 YYNGEE. The CDR3 extends over 18 amino acids. V lost 0 bases, J lost 0 bases, and 15 bases lay in between. CDR3 nucleotide sequence: TGTGCCAGCAGCGTAGTTTTAGGGACGGCGTCGAACACCGGGGAGCTGTTTTTT. Protein: CASSVVLGTASNTGELFF.

In its sample, this clonotype was seen a few times. The gene calls are TRBV28 and TRBJ1-5; D is unresolved. CDR3 length equals 11 residues. Looked up from germline, CDR1 is MDHEN and CDR2 is SYDVKM. The germline V and J ends were trimmed by 6 bases and 9 bases, with 9 bases remaining between them. The chain's CDR3 is CASRLPGPQHF. The CDR3 DNA reads TGTGCCAGCAGGTTGCCCGGGCCCCAGCATTTT.

The table lists this clonotype with many counts. The V gene is TRBV5-5, the J gene TRBJ2-2; 9 bases match TRBD1. The trim removed 5 bases at V and 5 bases at J, leaving 10 bases unmatched. In germline, CDR1 is SGHKS, CDR2 YYEKEE (reference sequence). This CDR3 has 16 residues. CDR3 sequence: CASSLQGALVTGELFF. The CDR3 region has the DNA TGTGCCAGCAGTTTACAGGGGGCATTAGTTACCGGGGAGCTGTTTTTT.

This clonotype was seen at least ten times. The chain is built from TRBV20-1 and TRBJ2-5; possibly TRBD2 for D (5 bases). This CDR3 comprises 13 residues. CDR1 is DFQATT, CDR2 SNEGSKA, per germline (reference sequence). V was shortened by 2 bases and J by 1 base, with 8 bases between the two germline ends. DNA of the CDR3: TGCAGTGCTAGATTGGGGAGCCAAGAGACCCAGTACTTC. Translated, it gives CSARLGSQETQYF.

The chain links TRBV18 to TRBJ1-3; D not resolved. Germline assignment: CDR1 KGHSH and CDR2 LQKENI. The CDR3 runs 17 residues. V lost 7 bases and J 0 bases, leaving 19 bases between the germline ends. The CDR3 nucleotides read TGTGCCAGCTTATCCTCGTTGGAAGCCAACTCTGGAAACACCATATATTTT. Protein: CASLSSLEANSGNTIYF.

Regarding this clonotype: Since a much larger clone is just one base distant, this may be a read error. The CDR3 carries no conserved terminal phenylalanine or tryptophan, so it likely arises from a read error. The chain is built from TRBV6-5 and TRBJ1-1, with no clear D. CDR1 and CDR2 (germline): MNHEY, SVGAGI. Trimming took 9 bases from V and 1 from J, leaving 15 bases between them. CDR3 length equals 14 residues. The CDR3 spells CASSRLPRNTEAFS. Written as DNA, the CDR3 is TGTGCCAGTTCAAGGCTTCCCAGGAACACTGAAGCTTTCTCT.

This clonotype turned up a few times. The CDR3 nucleotides read TGTGCCAGCACCCCGGGACAGGGGTTGAGCACAGATACGCAGTATTTT. Encoded protein: CASTPGQGLSTDTQYF. The chain carries TRBV18 and TRBJ2-3; TRBD1 matches at 10 bases. Trimming at V came to 8 bases and at J to 0 bases, leaving 8 bases not matched to a gene. From germline, CDR1 is KGHSH and CDR2 LQKENI. This CDR3 region has 16 residues.

This clonotype was counted many times. This chain's CDR3 is CASSPPGTANSPLHF. CDR3 bases: TGTGCCAGCAGCCCCCCCGGGACAGCTAATTCACCCCTCCACTTT. The J gene is TRBJ1-6, the V gene TRBV7-2; TRBD1 agrees at 7 bases. This CDR3 is built from 15 residues. J was trimmed by 6 bases and V by 5 bases; bases with no gene match: 7. Germline CDR1 reads SGHTA; CDR2 reads FQGNSA.